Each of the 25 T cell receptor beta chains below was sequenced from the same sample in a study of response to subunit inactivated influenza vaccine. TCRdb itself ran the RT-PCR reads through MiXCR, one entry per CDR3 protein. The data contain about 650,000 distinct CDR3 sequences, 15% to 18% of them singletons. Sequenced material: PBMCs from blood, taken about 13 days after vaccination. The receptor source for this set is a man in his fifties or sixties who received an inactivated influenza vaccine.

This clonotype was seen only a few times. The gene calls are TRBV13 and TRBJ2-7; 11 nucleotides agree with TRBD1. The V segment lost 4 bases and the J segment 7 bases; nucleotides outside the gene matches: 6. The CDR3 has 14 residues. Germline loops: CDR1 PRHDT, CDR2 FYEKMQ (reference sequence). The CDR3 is CASSYGQGAGEQYF. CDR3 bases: TGTGCCAGCAGCTACGGACAGGGGGCTGGAGAGCAGTACTTC.

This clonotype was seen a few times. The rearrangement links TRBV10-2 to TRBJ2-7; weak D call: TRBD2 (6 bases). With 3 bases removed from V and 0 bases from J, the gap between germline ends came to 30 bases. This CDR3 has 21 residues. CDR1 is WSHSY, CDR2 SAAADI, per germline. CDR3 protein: CASSELWGVEVPWGSSYEQYF. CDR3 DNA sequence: TGCGCCAGCAGTGAATTGTGGGGGGTGGAGGTACCGTGGGGGTCCTCCTACGAGCAGTACTTC.

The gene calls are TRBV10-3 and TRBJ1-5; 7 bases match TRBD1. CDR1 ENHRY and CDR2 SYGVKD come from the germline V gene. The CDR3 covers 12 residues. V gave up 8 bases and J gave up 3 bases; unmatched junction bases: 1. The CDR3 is CAIGTVNQPQHF. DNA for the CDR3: TGTGCCATCGGGACAGTCAATCAGCCCCAGCATTTT.

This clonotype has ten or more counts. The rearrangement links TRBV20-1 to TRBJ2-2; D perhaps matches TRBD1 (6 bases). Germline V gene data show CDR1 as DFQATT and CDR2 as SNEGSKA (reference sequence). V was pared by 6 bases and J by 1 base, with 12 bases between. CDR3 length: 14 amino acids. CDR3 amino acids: CSASRGGNTGELFF. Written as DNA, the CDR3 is TGCAGTGCGTCCAGGGGCGGGAACACCGGGGAGCTGTTTTTT.

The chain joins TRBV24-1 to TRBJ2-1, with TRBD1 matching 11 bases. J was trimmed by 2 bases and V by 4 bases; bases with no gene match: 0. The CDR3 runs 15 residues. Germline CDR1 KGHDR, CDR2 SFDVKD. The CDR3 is CATSEGQGAYNEQFF. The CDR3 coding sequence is TGTGCCACCAGTGAGGGACAGGGGGCCTACAATGAGCAGTTCTTC.

The CDR3 DNA sequence: TGCAGTGCTACCCAGCCTAGCGGGAGAGATACGCAGTATTTT. Protein sequence: CSATQPSGRDTQYF. V gene TRBV20-1 combines with J gene TRBJ2-3; TRBD2 aligns across 10 bases. Germline V gives CDR1 DFQATT, CDR2 SNEGSKA (reference sequence). Trimming cost V 4 bases and J 5 bases; bases outside gene matches: 6. CDR3 length equals 14 residues.

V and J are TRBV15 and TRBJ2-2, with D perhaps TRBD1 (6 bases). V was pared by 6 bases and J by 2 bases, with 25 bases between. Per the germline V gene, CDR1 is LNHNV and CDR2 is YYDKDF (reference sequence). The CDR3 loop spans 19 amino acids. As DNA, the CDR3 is TGTGCCACCAGGCCGCAATTTCGCCGGGACACCACAAACACCGGGGAGCTGTTTTTT. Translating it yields CATRPQFRRDTTNTGELFF.

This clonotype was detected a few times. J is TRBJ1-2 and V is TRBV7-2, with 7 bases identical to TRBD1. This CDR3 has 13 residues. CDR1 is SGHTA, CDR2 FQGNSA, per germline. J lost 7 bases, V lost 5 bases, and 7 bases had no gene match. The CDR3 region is CASSPTGALGYTF. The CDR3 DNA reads TGTGCCAGCAGCCCAACAGGGGCGCTTGGCTACACCTTC.

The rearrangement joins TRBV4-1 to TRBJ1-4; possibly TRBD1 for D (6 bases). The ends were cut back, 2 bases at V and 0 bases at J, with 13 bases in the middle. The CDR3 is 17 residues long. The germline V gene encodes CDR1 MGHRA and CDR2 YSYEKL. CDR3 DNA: TGCGCCAGCAGCCAAAAAGGGGGTAGAGCAACTAATGAAAAACTGTTTTTT. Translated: CASSQKGGRATNEKLFF.

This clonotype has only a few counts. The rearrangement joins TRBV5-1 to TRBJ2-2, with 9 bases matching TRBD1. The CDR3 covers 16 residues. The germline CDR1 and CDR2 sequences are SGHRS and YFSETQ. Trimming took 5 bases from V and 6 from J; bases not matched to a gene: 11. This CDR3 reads CASRESGTGSAGELFF. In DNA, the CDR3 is TGCGCCAGCAGGGAATCCGGGACAGGGAGCGCCGGGGAGCTGTTTTTT.

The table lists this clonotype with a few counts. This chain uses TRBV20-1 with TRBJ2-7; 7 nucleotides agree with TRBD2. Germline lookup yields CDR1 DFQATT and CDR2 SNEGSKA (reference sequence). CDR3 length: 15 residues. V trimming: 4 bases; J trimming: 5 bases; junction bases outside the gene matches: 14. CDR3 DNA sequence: TGCAGTGCTATCTCTCCCAGGACTAGTGCCGACGAGCAGTACTTC. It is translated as CSAISPRTSADEQYF.

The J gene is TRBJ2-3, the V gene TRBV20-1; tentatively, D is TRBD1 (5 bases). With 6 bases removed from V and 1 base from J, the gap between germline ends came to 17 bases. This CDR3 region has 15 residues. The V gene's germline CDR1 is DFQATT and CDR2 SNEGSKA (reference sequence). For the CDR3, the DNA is TGCAGTGCCGACCGAGGTGACAGAGGCACAGATACGCAGTATTTT. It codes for CSADRGDRGTDTQYF.

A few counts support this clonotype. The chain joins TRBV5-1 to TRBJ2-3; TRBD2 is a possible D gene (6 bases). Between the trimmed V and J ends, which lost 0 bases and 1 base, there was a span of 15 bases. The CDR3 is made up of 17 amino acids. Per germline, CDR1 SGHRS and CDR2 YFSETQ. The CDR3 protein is CASSLAPRWEGTDTQYF. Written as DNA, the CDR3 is TGCGCCAGCAGCTTGGCTCCGCGGTGGGAGGGCACAGATACGCAGTATTTT.

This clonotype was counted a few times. The CDR3 nucleotides are TGTGCCAGCAGCCCCCAGCCGGCGGGACAGAACTTCCATAGCAATCAGCCCCAGCATTTT. Its translation: CASSPQPAGQNFHSNQPQHF. V is TRBV9 and J is TRBJ1-5; 7 bases are a match to TRBD1. V was clipped by 4 bases and J by 0 bases; unmatched bases: 19. The germline CDR1 and CDR2 sequences are SGDLS and YYNGEE. The CDR3 is 20 amino acids. The variable domain in full, with the rest retrieved from reference TRBV9 and TRBJ1-5, is DSGVTQTPKHLITATGQRVTLRCSPRSGDLSVYWYQQSLDQGLQFLIQYYNGEERAKGNILERFSAQQFPDLHSELNLSSLELGDSALYFCASSPQPAGQNFHSNQPQHFGDGTRLSIL.

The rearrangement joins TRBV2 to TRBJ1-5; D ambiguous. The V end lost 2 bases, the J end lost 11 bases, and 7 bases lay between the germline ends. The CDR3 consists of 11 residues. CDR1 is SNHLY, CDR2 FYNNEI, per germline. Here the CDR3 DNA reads TGTGCCAGCAGTGAATTCGGTGCCCAGCATTTT. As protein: CASSEFGAQHF.

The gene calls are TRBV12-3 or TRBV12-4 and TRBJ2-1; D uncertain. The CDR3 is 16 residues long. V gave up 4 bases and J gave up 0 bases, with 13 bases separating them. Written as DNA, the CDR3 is TGTGCCAGCAGTTATTCGACCCTATTCTCCTACAATGAGCAGTTCTTC. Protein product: CASSYSTLFSYNEQFF.

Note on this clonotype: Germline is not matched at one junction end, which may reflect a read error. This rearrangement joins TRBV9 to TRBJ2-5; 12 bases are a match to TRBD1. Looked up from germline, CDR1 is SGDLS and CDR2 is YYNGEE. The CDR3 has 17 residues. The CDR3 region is CASSETGTGGITGHSSF. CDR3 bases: TGTGCCAGCAGCGAGACCGGGACAGGGGGCATTACCGGCCACTCTTCATTC.

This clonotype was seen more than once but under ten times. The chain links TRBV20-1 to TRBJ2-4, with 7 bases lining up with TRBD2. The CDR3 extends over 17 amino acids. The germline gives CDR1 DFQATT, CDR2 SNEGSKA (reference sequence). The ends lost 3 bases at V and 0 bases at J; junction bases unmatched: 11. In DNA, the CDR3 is TGCAGTGCTAGTTACGGGGGGACCTTAATAGCCAAAAACATTCAGTACTTC. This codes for CSASYGGTLIAKNIQYF.

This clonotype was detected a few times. The CDR3 here is CATSSRLEQYF. The CDR3 coding sequence is TGTGCCACCTCGAGCCGCTTGGAGCAGTACTTC. The V and J genes are TRBV6-2 or TRBV6-3 and TRBJ2-7; D unresolved. The CDR3 covers 11 residues. CDR1 MNHEY and CDR2 SVGEGT come from the germline V gene. The V end was cut by 10 bases, the J end by 7 bases, with 14 bases between.

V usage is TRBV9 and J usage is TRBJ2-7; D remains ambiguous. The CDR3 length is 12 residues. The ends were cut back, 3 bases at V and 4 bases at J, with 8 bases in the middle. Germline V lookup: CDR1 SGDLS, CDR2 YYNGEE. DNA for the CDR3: TGTGCCAGCAGCGGCCCAGAGTACGAGCAGTACTTC. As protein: CASSGPEYEQYF.

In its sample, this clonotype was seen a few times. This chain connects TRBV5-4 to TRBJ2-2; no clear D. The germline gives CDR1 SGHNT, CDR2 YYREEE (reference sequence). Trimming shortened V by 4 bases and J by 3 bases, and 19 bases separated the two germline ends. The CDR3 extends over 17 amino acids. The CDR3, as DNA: TGTGCCAGCAGCCAGGTGGTAACCCCTCGGGACACCGGGGAGCTGTTTTTT. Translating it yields CASSQVVTPRDTGELFF.

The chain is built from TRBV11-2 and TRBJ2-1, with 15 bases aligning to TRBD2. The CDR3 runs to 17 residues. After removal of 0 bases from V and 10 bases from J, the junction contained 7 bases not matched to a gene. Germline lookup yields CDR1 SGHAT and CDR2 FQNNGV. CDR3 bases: TGTGCCAGCAGCTTAGAGGGACTAGCGGGAGGACGGGGGGAGCAGTTCTTC. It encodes CASSLEGLAGGRGEQFF.

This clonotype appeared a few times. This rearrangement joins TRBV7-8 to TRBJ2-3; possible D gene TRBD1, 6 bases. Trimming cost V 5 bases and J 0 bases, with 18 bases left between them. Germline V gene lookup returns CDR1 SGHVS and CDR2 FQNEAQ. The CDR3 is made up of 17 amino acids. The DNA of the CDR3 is TGTGCCAGCAGCCGAAGACAGGCACCCACTAGCACAGATACGCAGTATTTT. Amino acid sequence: CASSRRQAPTSTDTQYF.

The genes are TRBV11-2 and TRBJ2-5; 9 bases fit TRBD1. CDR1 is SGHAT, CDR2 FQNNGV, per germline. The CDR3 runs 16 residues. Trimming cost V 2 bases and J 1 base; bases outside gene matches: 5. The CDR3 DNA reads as TGTGCCAGCAGCTTAATCGGGACAGGGATCCAAGAGACCCAGTACTTC. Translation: CASSLIGTGIQETQYF.

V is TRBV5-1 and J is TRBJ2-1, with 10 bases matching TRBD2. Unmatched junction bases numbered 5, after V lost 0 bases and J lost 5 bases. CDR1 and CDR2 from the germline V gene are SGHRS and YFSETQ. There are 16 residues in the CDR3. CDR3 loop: CASSLALAGGNNEQFF. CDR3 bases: TGCGCCAGCAGCTTGGCCTTAGCGGGAGGCAACAATGAGCAGTTCTTC. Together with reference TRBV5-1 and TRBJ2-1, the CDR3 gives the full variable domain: KAGVTQTPRYLIKTRGQQVTLSCSPISGHRSVSWYQQTPGQGLQFLFEYFSETQRNKGNFPGRFSGRQFSNSRSEMNVSTLELGDSALYLCASSLALAGGNNEQFFGPGTRLTVL.